This T cell receptor beta chain was retrieved from a study of T cell responses to AZD1222 COVID-19 vaccine. Study-wide results and limits: Clonal diversity may have been underestimated, and the donors were mostly white British, with more females than males. The study sampled repertoires only after the peak T cell response. Among vaccine-associated CD4 TCRs, coverage spanned spike, with dominance at 160-218 and 743-854.

Germline V gene lookup returns CDR1 LGHNA and CDR2 YNFKEQ. The CDR3 contains 18 residues. The V segment lost 3 bases and the J segment 2 bases; nucleotides outside the gene matches: 8. Comment on this clone: What it recognizes is unknown.

Method: immunoSEQ multiplex PCR; TCRdb's copy keeps in-frame clones and lacks some. Of some 120,000 clones in the sample, about 88% are singletons; the top ten hold 7.5%. The starting material was peripheral blood, obtained on day 0 of AZD1222 vaccination. The rearrangement joins TRBV4-2 to TRBJ2-7; the match to TRBD2 covers 15 bases. This TCR was recovered from an adult in good health. CDR3 DNA: TGTGCCAGCAGCCAGATGGGACTAGCGGGAGGAACCCCCTACGAGCAGTACTTC. Protein product: CASSQMGLAGGTPYEQYF.